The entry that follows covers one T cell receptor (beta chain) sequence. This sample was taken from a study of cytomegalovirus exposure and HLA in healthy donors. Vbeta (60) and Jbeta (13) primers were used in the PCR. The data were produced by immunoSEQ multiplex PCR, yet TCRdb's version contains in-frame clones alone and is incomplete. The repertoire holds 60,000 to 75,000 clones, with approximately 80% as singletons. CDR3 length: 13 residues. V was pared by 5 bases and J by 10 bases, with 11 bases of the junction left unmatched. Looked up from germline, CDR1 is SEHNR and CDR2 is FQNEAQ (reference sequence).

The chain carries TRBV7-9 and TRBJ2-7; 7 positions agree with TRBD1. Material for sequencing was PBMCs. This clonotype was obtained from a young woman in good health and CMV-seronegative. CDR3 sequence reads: CASSRPRDSEQYF. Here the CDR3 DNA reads TGTGCCAGCAGCAGACCCCGGGACAGTGAACAGTACTTC.